The rows below give T cell receptor beta chains drawn from one sample of a study of OX40 agonist ivuxolimab in advanced cancers. Assay used: immunoSEQ multiplex PCR; TCRdb lists only in-frame clones, some missing. The table shows about 50,000 clones, with about 81% occurring only once. The starting material was CD4+ or CD8+ T cells sorted from blood, obtained in a trial of the OX40 agonist ivuxolimab. These receptor sequences come from an adult with an advanced solid tumor such as melanoma, head and neck, liver or kidney cancer. Each CDR3 is given with its conserved first and last residue. D genes are given only for firm matches. Clone size is not always given. Where it is, it says once, few, many or a class for expanded clones.

CDR3 protein | CDR3 DNA | clone size | J gene | D gene | V gene
CASSMLREGEQFF | TGTGCCAGTAGTATGTTACGGGAGGGTGAGCAGTTCTTC | NA | TRBJ2-1 | TRBD2 | TRBV19
CASHPVSVLFNYGYTF | TGTGCCAGCCATCCCGTCTCGGTCCTTTTCAACTATGGCTACACCTTC | NA | TRBJ1-2 | NA | TRBV28
CAWSVGPGEGYGYTF | TGTGCCTGGAGTGTAGGTCCGGGGGAGGGCTATGGCTACACCTTC | NA | TRBJ1-2 | NA | TRBV30
CATSRDPGWGQAEDDTQYF | TGTGCCACCAGCAGAGATCCAGGTTGGGGTCAGGCAGAAGACGATACGCAGTATTTT | NA | TRBJ2-3 | NA | TRBV15
CASSISTDTQYF | TGTGCCAGCAGTATTAGCACAGATACGCAGTATTTT | NA | TRBJ2-3 | NA | TRBV2
CASRFIAAQNIQYF | TGTGCCAGCAGATTTATAGCAGCGCAAAACATTCAGTACTTC | few | TRBJ2-4 | NA | TRBV27
CASSSEGRGAGKLFF | TGTGCCAGCAGCTCGGAAGGGCGGGGCGCGGGAAAACTGTTTTTT | NA | TRBJ1-4 | NA | TRBV5-6
CASSRTLLDNEQFF | TGTGCCAGCAGCCGTACCCTACTGGACAATGAGCAGTTCTTC | NA | TRBJ2-1 | NA | TRBV6-4
CASRSTSRTDTQYF | TGTGCCAGCAGGTCGACTAGTCGCACAGATACGCAGTATTTT | NA | TRBJ2-3 | NA | TRBV6-5
CASSEDRGRNGYTF | TGTGCCAGCAGTGAAGATCGGGGTCGGAATGGCTACACCTTC | NA | TRBJ1-2 | NA | TRBV6-1
CASSVARDRLRNIQYF | TGTGCCAGTAGCGTAGCCAGGGACAGGTTAAGAAACATTCAGTACTTC | NA | TRBJ2-4 | TRBD1 | TRBV19
CASSLHPGQGNSPLHF | TGTGCCAGCAGCCTCCACCCGGGACAGGGTAATTCACCCCTCCACTTT | NA | TRBJ1-6 | TRBD1 | TRBV11-2
CASSKDRRGRKGLISLNTEAFF | TGTGCCAGCAGCAAAGATAGGAGGGGACGAAAGGGATTAATATCTTTAAACACTGAAGCTTTCTTT | NA | TRBJ1-1 | NA | TRBV21-1
CASSLAGDEPQHF | TGTGCCAGCAGCTTGGCAGGGGATGAGCCCCAGCATTTT | NA | TRBJ1-5 | NA | TRBV5-5
CASRRGTDYGYTF | TGTGCCAGCAGACGAGGGACAGACTATGGCTACACCTTC | NA | TRBJ1-2 | TRBD1 | TRBV27
CASSYSATVAYEQYF | TGTGCCAGCAGTTATTCAGCGACGGTGGCCTACGAGCAGTACTTC | NA | TRBJ2-7 | NA | TRBV6-5
CASSQRQTNYGYTF | TGTGCCAGTAGTCAACGACAGACCAACTATGGCTACACCTTC | NA | TRBJ1-2 | NA | TRBV19
CASSLWTSALTDTQYF | TGTGCCAGCAGCTTATGGACTAGCGCCCTCACAGATACGCAGTATTTT | few | TRBJ2-3 | TRBD2 | TRBV5-4
CASSLGSTGTYEQYF | TGTGCCAGCAGCTTAGGATCGACCGGAACCTACGAGCAGTACTTC | once | TRBJ2-7 | NA | TRBV7-9
CASSFFRQGTDTQYF | TGTGCCAGCAGCTTTTTTCGCCAGGGTACAGATACGCAGTATTTT | NA | TRBJ2-3 | NA | TRBV7-2
CASSFGLGSTNEKLFF | TGTGCCAGCAGCTTCGGACTAGGGTCAACTAATGAAAAACTGTTTTTT | NA | TRBJ1-4 | NA | TRBV5-4
CASSPRWTGGELFF | TGTGCCAGCAGCCCCCGATGGACAGGCGGGGAGCTGTTTTTT | NA | TRBJ2-2 | TRBD1 | TRBV9
CASSLVVPDYGYTF | TGTGCCAGCAGCTTAGTGGTTCCGGACTATGGCTACACCTTC | few | TRBJ1-2 | NA | TRBV7-9